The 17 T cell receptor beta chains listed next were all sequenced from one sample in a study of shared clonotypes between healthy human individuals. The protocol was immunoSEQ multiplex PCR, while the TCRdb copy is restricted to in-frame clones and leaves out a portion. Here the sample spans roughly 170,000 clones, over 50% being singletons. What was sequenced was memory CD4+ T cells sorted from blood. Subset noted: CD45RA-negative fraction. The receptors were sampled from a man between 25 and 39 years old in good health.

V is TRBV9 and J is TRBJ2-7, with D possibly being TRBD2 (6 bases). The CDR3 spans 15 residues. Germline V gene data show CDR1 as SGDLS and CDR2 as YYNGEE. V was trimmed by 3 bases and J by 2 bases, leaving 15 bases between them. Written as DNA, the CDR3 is TGTGCCAGCAGCGCCGTGGGGGACTTAACCTACGAGCAGTACTTC. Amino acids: CASSAVGDLTYEQYF.

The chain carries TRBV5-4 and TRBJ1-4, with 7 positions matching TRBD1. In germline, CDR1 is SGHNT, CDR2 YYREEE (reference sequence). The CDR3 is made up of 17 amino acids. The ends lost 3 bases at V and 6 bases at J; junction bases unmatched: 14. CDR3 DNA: TGTGCCAGCAGCTCCCATGGACTGACAGGGCAGGATGAAAAACTGTTTTTT. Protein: CASSSHGLTGQDEKLFF.

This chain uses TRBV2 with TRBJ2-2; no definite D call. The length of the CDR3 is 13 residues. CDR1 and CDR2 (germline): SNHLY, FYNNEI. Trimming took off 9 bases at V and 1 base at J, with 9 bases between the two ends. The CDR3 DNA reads TGTGCCAGTAATCGTTTGAACACCGGGGAGCTGTTTTTT. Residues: CASNRLNTGELFF.

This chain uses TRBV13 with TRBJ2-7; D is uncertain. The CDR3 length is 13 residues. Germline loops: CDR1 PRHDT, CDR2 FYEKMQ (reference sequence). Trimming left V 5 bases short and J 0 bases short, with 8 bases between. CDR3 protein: CASSPRHSYEQYF. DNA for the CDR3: TGTGCCAGCAGCCCGAGACACTCCTACGAGCAGTACTTC.

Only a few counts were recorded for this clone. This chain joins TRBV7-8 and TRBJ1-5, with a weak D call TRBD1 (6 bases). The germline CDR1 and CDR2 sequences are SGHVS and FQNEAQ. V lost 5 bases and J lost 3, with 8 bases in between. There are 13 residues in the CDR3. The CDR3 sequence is CASSPGDNQPQHF. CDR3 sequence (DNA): TGTGCCAGCAGCCCAGGGGACAATCAGCCCCAGCATTTT.

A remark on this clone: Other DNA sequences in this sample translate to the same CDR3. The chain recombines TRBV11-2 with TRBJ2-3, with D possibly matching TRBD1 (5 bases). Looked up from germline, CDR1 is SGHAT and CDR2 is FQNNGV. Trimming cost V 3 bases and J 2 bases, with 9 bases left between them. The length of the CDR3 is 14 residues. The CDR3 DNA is TGTGCCAGCAGCTTGGGGCTTCACACAGATACGCAGTATTTT. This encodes CASSLGLHTDTQYF.

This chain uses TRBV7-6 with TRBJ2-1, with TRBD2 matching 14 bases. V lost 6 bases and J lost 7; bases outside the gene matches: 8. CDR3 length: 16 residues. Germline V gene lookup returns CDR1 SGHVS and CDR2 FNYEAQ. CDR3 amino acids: CASSSIRTSGRNEQFF. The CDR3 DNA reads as TGTGCCAGCAGTTCTATCAGGACTAGCGGGAGGAATGAGCAGTTCTTC.

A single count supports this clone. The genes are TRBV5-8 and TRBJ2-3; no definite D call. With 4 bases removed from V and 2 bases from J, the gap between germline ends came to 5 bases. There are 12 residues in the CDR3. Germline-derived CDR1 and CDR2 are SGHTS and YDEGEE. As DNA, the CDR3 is TGTGCCAGCAGCCATTACACAGATACGCAGTATTTT. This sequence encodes CASSHYTDTQYF.

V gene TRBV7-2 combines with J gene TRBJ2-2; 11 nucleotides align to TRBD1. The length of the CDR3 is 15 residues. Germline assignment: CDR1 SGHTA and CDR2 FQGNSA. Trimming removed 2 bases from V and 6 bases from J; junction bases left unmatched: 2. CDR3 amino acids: CASSLPGQGAGELFF. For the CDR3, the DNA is TGTGCCAGCAGCTTACCGGGACAGGGGGCCGGGGAGCTGTTTTTT.

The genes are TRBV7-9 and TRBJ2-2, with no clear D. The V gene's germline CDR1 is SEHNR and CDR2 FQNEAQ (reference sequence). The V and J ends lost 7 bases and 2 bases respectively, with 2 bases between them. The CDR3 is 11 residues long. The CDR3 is CASTNTGELFF. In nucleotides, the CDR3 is TGTGCCAGCACTAACACCGGGGAGCTGTTTTTT.

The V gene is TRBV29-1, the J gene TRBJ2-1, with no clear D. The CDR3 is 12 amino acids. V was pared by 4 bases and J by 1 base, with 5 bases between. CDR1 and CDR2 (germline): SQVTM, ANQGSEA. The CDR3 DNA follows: TGCAGCGTTGTGAGTTCCTACAATGAGCAGTTCTTC. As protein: CSVVSSYNEQFF.

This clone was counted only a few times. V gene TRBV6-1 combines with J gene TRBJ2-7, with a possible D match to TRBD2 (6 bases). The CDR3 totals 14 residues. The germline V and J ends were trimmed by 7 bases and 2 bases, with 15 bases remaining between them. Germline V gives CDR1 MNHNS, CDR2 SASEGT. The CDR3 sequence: CASTSFSGAYEQYF. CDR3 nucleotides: TGTGCCAGCACCTCGTTTAGCGGAGCCTACGAGCAGTACTTC.

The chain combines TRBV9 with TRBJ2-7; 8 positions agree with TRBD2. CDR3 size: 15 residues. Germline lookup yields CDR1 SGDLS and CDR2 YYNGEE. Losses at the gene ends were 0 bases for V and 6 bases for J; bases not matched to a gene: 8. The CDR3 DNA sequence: TGTGCCAGCAGCGTAGAAGTTGCGGGAGGTACCGAGCAGTACTTC. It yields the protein CASSVEVAGGTEQYF.

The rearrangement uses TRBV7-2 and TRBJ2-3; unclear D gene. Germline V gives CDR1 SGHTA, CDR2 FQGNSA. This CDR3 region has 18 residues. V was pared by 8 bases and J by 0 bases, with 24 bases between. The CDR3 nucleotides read TGTGCCAGCGACCCAGGCAATTTACTCCGCTCTAGCACAGATACGCAGTATTTT. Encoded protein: CASDPGNLLRSSTDTQYF.

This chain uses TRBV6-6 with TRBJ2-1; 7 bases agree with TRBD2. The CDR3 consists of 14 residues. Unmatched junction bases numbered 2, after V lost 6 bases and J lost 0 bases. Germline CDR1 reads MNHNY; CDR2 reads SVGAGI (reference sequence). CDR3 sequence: CASSGGSSYNEQFF. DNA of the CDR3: TGTGCCAGCAGCGGGGGGAGCTCCTACAATGAGCAGTTCTTC.

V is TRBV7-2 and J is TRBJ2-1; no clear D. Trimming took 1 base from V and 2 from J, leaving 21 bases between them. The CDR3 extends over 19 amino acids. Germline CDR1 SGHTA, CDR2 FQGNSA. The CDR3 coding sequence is TGTGCCAGCAGCTTAGGCGCGGCCTCAGTACAGAAAACCTACAATGAGCAGTTCTTC. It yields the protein CASSLGAASVQKTYNEQFF.

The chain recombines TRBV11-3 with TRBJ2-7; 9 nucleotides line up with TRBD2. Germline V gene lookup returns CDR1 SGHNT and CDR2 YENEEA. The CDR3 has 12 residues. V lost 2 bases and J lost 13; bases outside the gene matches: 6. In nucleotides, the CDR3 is TGTGCCAGCAGCTTAATAGCGGGAGTCCGTTACTTC. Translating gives CASSLIAGVRYF. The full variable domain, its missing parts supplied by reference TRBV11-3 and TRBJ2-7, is EAGVVQSPRYKIIEKKQPVAFWCNPISGHNTLYWYLQNLGQGPELLIRYENEEAVDDSQLPKDRFSAERLKGVDSTLKIQPAELGDSAVYLCASSLIAGVRYFGPGTRLTVT.